These 11 T cell receptor beta chains came from one sample sequenced in a study of blood T cell repertoires in COVID-19. The protocol was immunoSEQ multiplex PCR, while the TCRdb copy is restricted to in-frame clones and leaves out a portion. Of around 400,000 clones in the sample, 91% were seen once. What was sequenced was PBMCs or T cells enriched from blood (not recorded which). All receptors come from a woman aged 40 to 50 who had been exposed to COVID-19.

V is TRBV27 and J is TRBJ1-2; D is ambiguous. This CDR3 is built from 14 residues. Germline V gene lookup returns CDR1 MNHEY and CDR2 SMNVEV (reference sequence). V dropped 2 bases and J dropped 2 bases, with 9 bases sitting between them. CDR3 sequence reads: CASSLNGKNYGYTF. The CDR3 coding sequence is TGTGCCAGCAGTTTAAACGGGAAGAACTATGGCTACACCTTC.

The rearrangement links TRBV5-1 to TRBJ2-2; 13 bases fit TRBD2. Germline CDR1 and CDR2: SGHRS and YFSETQ. This CDR3 is 16 amino acids long. The V gene end was trimmed by 4 bases and the J gene end by 3 bases; junction bases not matched to a gene: 3. This chain's CDR3 is CASSTGLAGDTGELFF. Written as DNA, the CDR3 is TGCGCCAGCAGCACTGGACTAGCGGGGGACACCGGGGAGCTGTTTTTT.

V gene TRBV5-1 combines with J gene TRBJ2-5; TRBD2 agrees at 13 bases. The CDR3 has 19 residues. V lost 2 bases and J lost 4; bases outside the gene matches: 14. CDR1 SGHRS and CDR2 YFSETQ come from the germline V gene. CDR3 sequence reads: CASSLSRPGLAGVSETQYF. The CDR3 coding sequence is TGCGCCAGCAGCTTATCACGACCAGGACTAGCGGGGGTTTCAGAGACCCAGTACTTC.

This chain uses TRBV5-4 with TRBJ1-2, with a possible D match to TRBD1 (6 bases). Germline V gene data show CDR1 as SGHNT and CDR2 as YYREEE (reference sequence). The CDR3 spans 15 residues. V lost 0 bases, J lost 3 bases, and 12 bases lay in between. The CDR3 here is CASSLAGGYDYGYTF. The CDR3 DNA reads as TGTGCCAGCAGCTTGGCGGGGGGCTATGACTATGGCTACACCTTC.

This clone showed up just once. This rearrangement joins TRBV6-2 or TRBV6-3 to TRBJ1-5, with a possible D match to TRBD1 (5 bases). The V end lost 2 bases, the J end lost 6 bases, and 11 bases lay between the germline ends. The CDR3 has 14 amino acids. Per the germline V gene, CDR1 is MNHEY and CDR2 is SVGEGT. This CDR3 reads CASSYDSPIQPQHF. CDR3 nucleotide sequence: TGTGCCAGCAGTTACGACAGCCCTATTCAGCCCCAGCATTTT.

This sequence joins TRBV7-8 and TRBJ1-5; D ambiguous. The CDR3 spans 13 residues. Trimming stripped 1 base from V and 6 bases from J, with 7 bases between. CDR1 SGHVS and CDR2 FQNEAQ come from the germline V gene. CDR3 sequence: CASSLGAGQPQHF. The CDR3 bases are TGTGCCAGCAGCTTAGGAGCAGGTCAGCCCCAGCATTTT.

The V gene is TRBV7-8, the J gene TRBJ2-1; 11 bases align to TRBD2. Germline V lookup: CDR1 SGHVS, CDR2 FQNEAQ. Germline trimming cut 3 bases from V and 6 bases from J; bases unmatched to any gene: 10. The CDR3 loop spans 17 amino acids. The chain's CDR3 is CASSFSWLAGGLNEQFF. In nucleotides, the CDR3 is TGTGCCAGCAGCTTTAGTTGGCTAGCGGGGGGCCTCAATGAGCAGTTCTTC.

Ten or more counts support this clone. The genes are TRBV12-5 and TRBJ2-1; the match to TRBD2 covers 8 bases. Germline CDR1 is LGHNT and CDR2 is FRNRAP. The CDR3 sequence is 14 residues long. The V and J ends lost 6 bases and 6 bases, in that order; junction bases with no gene match: 7. CDR3 DNA sequence: TGTGCTAGTGGATGGCGGGAGGCCGTCAATGAGCAGTTCTTC. It is translated as CASGWREAVNEQFF.

The chain recombines TRBV24-1 with TRBJ2-6; tentative D call: TRBD1 (6 bases). Germline CDR1 and CDR2: KGHDR and SFDVKD. The CDR3 has 16 amino acids. Trimming removed 2 bases at V and 2 bases at J, with 9 bases between. CDR3 loop: CATSDYRDTGANVLTF. CDR3 in DNA: TGTGCCACCAGTGATTACAGGGATACTGGGGCCAACGTCCTGACTTTC.

The J gene is TRBJ2-7, the V gene TRBV29-1, with TRBD1 matching 10 bases. The CDR3 is 15 amino acids. In germline, CDR1 is SQVTM, CDR2 ANQGSEA. Germline trimming cut 5 bases from V and 5 bases from J; bases unmatched to any gene: 12. The CDR3 region is CSVRSGTGVGNEQYF. CDR3 in DNA: TGCAGCGTTAGGTCCGGGACAGGGGTGGGGAACGAGCAGTACTTC.

Here the CDR3 reads CASSRIDRGYGYTF. CDR3 bases: TGTGCCAGCAGTCGAATTGACAGGGGCTATGGCTACACCTTC. The V and J genes are TRBV6-6 and TRBJ1-2; TRBD1 matches 8 bases. The CDR3 covers 14 residues. Germline-derived CDR1 and CDR2 are MNHNY and SVGAGI (reference sequence). J was trimmed by 4 bases and V by 5 bases; bases with no gene match: 6.